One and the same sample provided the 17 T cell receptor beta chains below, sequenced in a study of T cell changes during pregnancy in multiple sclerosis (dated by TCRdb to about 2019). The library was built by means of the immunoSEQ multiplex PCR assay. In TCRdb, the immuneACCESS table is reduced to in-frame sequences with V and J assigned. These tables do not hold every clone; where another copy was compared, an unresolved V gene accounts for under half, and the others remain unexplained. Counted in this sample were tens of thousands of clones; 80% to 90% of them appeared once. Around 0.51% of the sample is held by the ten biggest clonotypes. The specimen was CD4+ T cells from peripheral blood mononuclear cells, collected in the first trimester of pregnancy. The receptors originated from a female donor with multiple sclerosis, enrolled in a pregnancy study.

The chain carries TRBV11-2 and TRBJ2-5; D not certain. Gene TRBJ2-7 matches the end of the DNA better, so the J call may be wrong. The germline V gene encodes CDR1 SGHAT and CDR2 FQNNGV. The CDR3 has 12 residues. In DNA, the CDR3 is TGTGCCAGCAGCTTAGATGGGCACGAGCAGTACTTC. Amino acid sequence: CASSLDGHEQYF.

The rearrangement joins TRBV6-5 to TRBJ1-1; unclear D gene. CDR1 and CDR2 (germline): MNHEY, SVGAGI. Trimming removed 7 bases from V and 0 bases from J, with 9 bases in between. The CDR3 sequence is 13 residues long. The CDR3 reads CASNRHLNTEAFF. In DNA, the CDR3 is TGTGCCAGCAATCGACATTTGAACACTGAAGCTTTCTTT.

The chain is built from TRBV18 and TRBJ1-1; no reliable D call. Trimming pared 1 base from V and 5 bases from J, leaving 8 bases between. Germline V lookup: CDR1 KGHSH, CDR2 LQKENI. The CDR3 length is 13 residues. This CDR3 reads CASSPREGTEAFF. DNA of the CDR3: TGTGCCAGCTCACCACGAGAGGGAACTGAAGCTTTCTTT.

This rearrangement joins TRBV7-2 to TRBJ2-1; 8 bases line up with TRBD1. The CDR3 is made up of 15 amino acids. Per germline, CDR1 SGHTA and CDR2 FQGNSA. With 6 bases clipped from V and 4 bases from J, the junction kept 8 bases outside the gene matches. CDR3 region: CASRLRDRSYNEQFF. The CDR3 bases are TGTGCCAGCAGGCTCCGGGACAGGTCATACAATGAGCAGTTCTTC.

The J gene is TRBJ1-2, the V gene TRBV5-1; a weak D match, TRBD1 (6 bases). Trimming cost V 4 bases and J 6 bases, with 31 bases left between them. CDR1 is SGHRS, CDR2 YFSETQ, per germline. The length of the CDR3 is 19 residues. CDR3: CASSPKLPPQKTGVHGYTF. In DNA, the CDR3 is TGCGCCAGCAGCCCTAAATTACCACCCCAAAAGACAGGAGTCCATGGCTACACCTTC.

The CDR3 DNA follows: TGTGCCAGCAGCGGACTCACGCGATACAATGAGCAGTTCTTC. This encodes CASSGLTRYNEQFF. This rearrangement joins TRBV2 to TRBJ2-1, with a possible D match to TRBD2 (5 bases). This CDR3 is 14 amino acids long. The germline gives CDR1 SNHLY, CDR2 FYNNEI. V gave up 6 bases and J gave up 4 bases, with 13 bases separating them. The full variable domain, in which reference TRBV2 and TRBJ2-1 provide the parts outside the CDR3, is EPEVTQTPSHQVTQMGQEVILRCVPISNHLYFYWYRQILGQKVEFLVSFYNNEISEKSEIFDDQFSVERPDGSNFTLKIRSTKLEDSAMYFCASSGLTRYNEQFFGPGTRLTVL.

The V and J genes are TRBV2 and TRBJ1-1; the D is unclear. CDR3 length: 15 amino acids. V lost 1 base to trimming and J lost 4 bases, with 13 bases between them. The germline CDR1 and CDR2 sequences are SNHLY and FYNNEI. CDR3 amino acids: CASSEGMGVGTEAFF. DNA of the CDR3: TGTGCCAGCAGTGAAGGTATGGGAGTCGGCACTGAAGCTTTCTTT.

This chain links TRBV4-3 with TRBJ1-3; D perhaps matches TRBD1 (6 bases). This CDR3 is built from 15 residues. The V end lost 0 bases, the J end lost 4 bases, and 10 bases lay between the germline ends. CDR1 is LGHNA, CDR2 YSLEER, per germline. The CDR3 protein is CASSQDGDNGNTIYF. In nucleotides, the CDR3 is TGCGCCAGCAGCCAAGATGGGGACAACGGAAACACCATATATTTT.

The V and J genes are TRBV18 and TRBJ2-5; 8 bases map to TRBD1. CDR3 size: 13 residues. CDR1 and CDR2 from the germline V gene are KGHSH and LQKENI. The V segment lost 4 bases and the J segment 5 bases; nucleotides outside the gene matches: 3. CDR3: CASSLGTGETQYF. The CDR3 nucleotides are TGTGCCAGCTCACTGGGGACAGGCGAGACCCAGTACTTC.

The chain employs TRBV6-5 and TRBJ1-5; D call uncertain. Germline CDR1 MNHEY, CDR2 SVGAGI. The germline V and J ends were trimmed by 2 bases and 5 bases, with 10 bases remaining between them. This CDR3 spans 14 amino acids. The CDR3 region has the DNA TGTGCCAGCAGTTACGGACTTGTAGATCAGCCCCAGCATTTT. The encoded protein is CASSYGLVDQPQHF.

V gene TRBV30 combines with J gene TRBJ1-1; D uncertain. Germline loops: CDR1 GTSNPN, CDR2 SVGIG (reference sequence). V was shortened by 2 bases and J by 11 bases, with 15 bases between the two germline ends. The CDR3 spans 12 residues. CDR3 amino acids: CAWSSSGRQAFF. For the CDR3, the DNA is TGTGCCTGGAGTTCCTCTGGGCGTCAGGCTTTCTTT.

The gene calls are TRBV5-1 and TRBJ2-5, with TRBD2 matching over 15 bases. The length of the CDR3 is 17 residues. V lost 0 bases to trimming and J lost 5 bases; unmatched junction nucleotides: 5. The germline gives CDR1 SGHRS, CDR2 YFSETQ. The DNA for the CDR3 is TGCGCCAGCAGCTTGGGGACTAGCGGGAGGGCCGTTGAGACCCAGTACTTC. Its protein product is CASSLGTSGRAVETQYF.

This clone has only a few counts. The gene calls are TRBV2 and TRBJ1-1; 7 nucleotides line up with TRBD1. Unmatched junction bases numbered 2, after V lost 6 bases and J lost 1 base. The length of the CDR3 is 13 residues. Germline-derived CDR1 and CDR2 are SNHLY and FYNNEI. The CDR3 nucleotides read TGTGCCAGCAGGGGACAGCAGAACACTGAAGCTTTCTTT. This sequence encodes CASRGQQNTEAFF.

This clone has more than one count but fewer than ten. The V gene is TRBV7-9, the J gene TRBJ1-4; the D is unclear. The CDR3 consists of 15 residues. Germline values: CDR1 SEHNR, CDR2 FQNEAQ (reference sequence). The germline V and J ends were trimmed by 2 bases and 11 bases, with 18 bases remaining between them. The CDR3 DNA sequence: TGTGCCAGCAGCTTATCGGCGGGAAATGGAAAGAAACTGTTTTTT. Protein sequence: CASSLSAGNGKKLFF.

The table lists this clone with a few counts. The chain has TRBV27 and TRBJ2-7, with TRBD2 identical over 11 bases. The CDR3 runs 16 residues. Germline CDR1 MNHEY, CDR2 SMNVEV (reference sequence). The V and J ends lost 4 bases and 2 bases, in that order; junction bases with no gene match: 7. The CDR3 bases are TGTGCCAGCAGTTCGCCTCTAGCGGGGGGCACCTACGAGCAGTACTTC. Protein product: CASSSPLAGGTYEQYF.

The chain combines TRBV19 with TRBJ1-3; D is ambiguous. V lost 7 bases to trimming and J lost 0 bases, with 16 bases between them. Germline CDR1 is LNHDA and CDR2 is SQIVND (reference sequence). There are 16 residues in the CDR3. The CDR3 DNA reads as TGTGCCAGTACCCCCCAGATTTCTAGCTCTGGAAACACCATATATTTT. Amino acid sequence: CASTPQISSSGNTIYF.

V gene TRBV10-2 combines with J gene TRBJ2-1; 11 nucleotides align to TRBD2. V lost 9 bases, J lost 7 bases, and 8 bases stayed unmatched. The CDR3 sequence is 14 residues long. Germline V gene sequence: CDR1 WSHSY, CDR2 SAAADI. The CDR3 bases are TGCGCCAGTTCTTCCGGGACTAGCGGTAATGAGCAGTTCTTC. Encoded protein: CASSSGTSGNEQFF.